This is a list of T cell receptor beta chains from one sample in a study of technical replicates of blood from a handful of donors. Sequencing used immunoSEQ multiplex PCR; TCRdb keeps in-frame clones, though not all of them. The table has 65,000 to 70,000 clones, roughly 88% seen once. Material for sequencing was PBMCs. The receptors come from a human donor in good health. Some clones in this sample may be carry-over from other donors' samples. The CDR3 runs from the conserved cysteine through the conserved F or W. Each record gives: V gene, J gene, D gene, clone size, CDR3 protein, CDR3 DNA. D genes are given only for firm matches. Expanded clones get a size class; other rows say once, few or many, or leave the size out.

TRBV2	TRBJ2-7	TRBD2	medium-sized	CASSDPHRVFLSSGGADKQYF	TGTGCCAGCAGTGATCCACACAGGGTTTTTCTTTCTAGCGGGGGGGCCGACAAGCAGTACTTC
TRBV18	TRBJ1-1	.	.	CASSPLGGTEAFF	TGTGCCAGCTCCCCCCTGGGGGGCACTGAAGCTTTCTTT
TRBV7-9	TRBJ2-2	TRBD2	.	CASSRTSGGANTGELFF	TGTGCCAGCAGCCGGACTAGCGGGGGGGCGAACACCGGGGAGCTGTTTTTT
TRBV11-2	TRBJ1-6	TRBD1	.	CASSPDRYSPLHF	TGTGCCAGCAGCCCGGACAGGTATTCACCCCTCCACTTT
TRBV6-5	TRBJ1-1	.	.	CASRLGGGGGTEAFF	TGTGCCAGCAGGCTTGGAGGGGGGGGTGGCACTGAAGCTTTCTTT
TRBV7-9	TRBJ1-2	.	.	CASSYGTEIYGYTF	TGTGCCAGCAGCTACGGGACTGAGATTTATGGCTACACCTTC
TRBV30	TRBJ1-2	.	few	CAWRGGIGGYTF	TGTGCCTGGAGAGGAGGGATCGGTGGCTACACCTTC
TRBV6-6	TRBJ1-4	.	.	CASSLRASNEKLFF	TGTGCCAGCAGCCTCAGGGCTTCTAATGAAAAACTGTTTTTT
TRBV7-2	TRBJ2-1	TRBD1	.	CASSLAGQGAQNEQFF	TGTGCCAGCAGCTTAGCGGGCCAGGGGGCGCAAAATGAGCAGTTCTTC
TRBV5-6	TRBJ1-5	.	.	CASSHRQLDSNQPQHF	TGTGCCAGCAGTCACCGACAGTTAGATAGCAATCAGCCCCAGCATTTT
TRBV4-3	TRBJ2-3	TRBD2	.	CASSQQLAGGDTQYF	TGCGCCAGCAGCCAACAACTAGCGGGGGGAGATACGCAGTATTTT
TRBV4-2	TRBJ1-2	TRBD1	.	CASSQAADRGYGYTF	TGTGCCAGCAGCCAAGCCGCGGACAGGGGCTATGGCTACACCTTC
TRBV9	TRBJ2-5	.	.	CASSGMQGRETQYF	TGTGCCAGCAGCGGGATGCAGGGGAGAGAGACCCAGTACTTC
TRBV5-4	TRBJ2-2	TRBD1	.	CASSLVGTGSTGELFF	TGTGCCAGCAGCTTGGTCGGGACAGGGTCCACCGGGGAGCTGTTTTTT
TRBV11-2	TRBJ2-1	.	many	CASSLRQGIYNEQFF	TGTGCCAGCAGCCTGCGGCAGGGGATCTACAATGAGCAGTTCTTC
TRBV4-1	TRBJ1-5	.	.	CASSQGPWNQPQHF	TGCGCCAGCAGCCAAGGGCCTTGGAATCAGCCCCAGCATTTT
TRBV5-6	TRBJ2-5	TRBD2	once	CASSPPGGREETQYF	TGTGCCAGCAGCCCCCCCGGAGGGAGGGAAGAGACCCAGTACTTC
TRBV6-5	TRBJ1-2	.	.	CASSYSIALQGGYTF	TGTGCCAGCAGTTACTCGATCGCCCTCCAGGGTGGCTACACCTTC
TRBV11-2	TRBJ2-1	TRBD2	.	CASSLVSGRFGEQFF	TGTGCCAGCAGCTTAGTTAGCGGGAGGTTTGGTGAGCAGTTCTTC
TRBV2	TRBJ2-1	TRBD2	once	CASSAILGGEQFF	TGTGCCAGCAGTGCCATCCTCGGGGGGGAGCAGTTCTTC
TRBV4-2	TRBJ1-2	.	.	CASSRGRGGDYGYTF	TGTGCCAGCAGCCGCGGTAGAGGGGGGGACTATGGCTACACCTTC
TRBV2	TRBJ1-5	.	.	CASSARRGGNQPQHF	TGTGCCAGCAGTGCCCGCCGGGGTGGGAATCAGCCCCAGCATTTT
TRBV7-2	TRBJ2-3	.	.	CASSLALAAWDTQYF	TGTGCCAGCAGCTTAGCGCTCGCGGCATGGGATACGCAGTATTTT
TRBV7-2	TRBJ1-2	.	.	CASSLGGDINYGYTF	TGTGCCAGCAGCTTGGGGGGGGATATTAACTATGGCTACACCTTC
TRBV18	TRBJ1-1	TRBD1	.	CASSPTLGQGTPEAFF	TGTGCCAGCTCACCCACCTTGGGACAGGGGACACCTGAAGCTTTCTTT
TRBV30	TRBJ2-1	.	many	CAWSVTVVNEQFF	TGTGCCTGGAGTGTAACGGTTGTCAATGAGCAGTTCTTC
TRBV19	TRBJ2-5	TRBD1	once	CASSIGGQGLQETQYF	TGTGCCAGTAGTATAGGTGGACAGGGCCTGCAAGAGACCCAGTACTTC
TRBV6-1	TRBJ1-1	TRBD1	.	CASRETGLNTEAFF	TGTGCCAGCAGAGAGACAGGGTTGAACACTGAAGCTTTCTTT
TRBV5-1	TRBJ2-3	TRBD2	.	CASSLVRGGTDTQYF	TGCGCCAGCAGCTTGGTGCGGGGGGGGACAGATACGCAGTATTTT
TRBV10-3	TRBJ1-1	TRBD1	.	CAISPGQGSEAFF	TGTGCCATCAGTCCGGGACAGGGCTCTGAAGCTTTCTTT
TRBV7-9	TRBJ1-4	.	.	CASSPGQRWEKLFF	TGTGCCAGCAGCCCTGGACAGAGGTGGGAAAAACTGTTTTTT
TRBV15	TRBJ2-1	.	.	CATSTRGGNEQFF	TGTGCCACCAGCACAAGGGGCGGCAATGAGCAGTTCTTC
TRBV2	TRBJ1-5	.	.	CASSLSSNQPQHF	TGTGCCAGCAGTCTCAGTAGCAATCAGCCCCAGCATTTT
TRBV6-6	TRBJ2-1	TRBD2	.	CATRGAGGKGEQFF	TGTGCCACGCGGGGAGCGGGAGGTAAAGGTGAGCAGTTCTTC
TRBV7-9	TRBJ2-7	TRBD2	.	CASSPLDGRESEQYF	TGTGCCAGCAGCCCACTGGACGGGAGGGAGAGCGAGCAGTACTTC
TRBV6-1	TRBJ2-7	.	.	CASSENQIDEQYF	TGTGCCAGCAGTGAAAATCAGATCGACGAGCAGTACTTC